This T cell receptor beta chain originates from a study of regulatory T cells in long-lasting Graves disease. This clonotype was seen only once. As yet, its antigen is unknown. Study conclusions and caveats: Persistent Graves' patients had lower TCR diversity than newly diagnosed ones. Only peripheral blood was studied, not thyroid tissue.

The CDR3 is made up of 14 amino acids. Trimming shortened V by 7 bases and J by 6 bases, and 19 bases separated the two germline ends. From germline, CDR1 is SQVTM and CDR2 ANQGSEA. Through Arm-PCR of CDR3 regions and iRepertoire HTBI primers, TCR beta libraries were built. TCRdb re-analysed the multiplex PCR reads in MiXCR, keeping a single row per CDR3 protein. Altogether roughly 610,000 distinct CDR3 sequences are present, 15% to 20% being singletons, with the ten largest covering more than 10%. The time point denotes: newly diagnosed GD, antithyroid drugs for less than 3 months. There was RNA extracted from PBMCs, and the TCR library was made from it. The sample was also reused in another study, on T cells in Graves' hyperthyroidism and ophthalmopathy. Turning to that study: Patients were excluded because of uncontrolled infection, other autoimmune disease, pregnancy or lactation. Most thyroid clonotypes expanded above 0.001 were also detected in blood.

This clonotype originated in a man aged 18 to 29 with Graves disease. The V and J genes are TRBV29-1 and TRBJ2-1; D possibly matches TRBD1 or TRBD2 (5 bases each). The sample in question was peripheral blood mononuclear cells (PBMCs), obtained at new diagnosis, from a patient treated with antithyroid drugs. The chain's CDR3 is CSAGGRGGFNEQFF. In DNA, the CDR3 is TGCAGCGCTGGGGGAAGGGGCGGATTCAATGAGCAGTTCTTC.